This T cell receptor beta chain is drawn from a study of cytomegalovirus exposure and HLA in healthy donors. The primer mix had 60 Vbeta and 13 Jbeta primers. Produced via immunoSEQ multiplex PCR; TCRdb's table is partial and in-frame only. The sample lists around 150,000 clones; around nine tenths were seen once. Germline V gives CDR1 ENHRY, CDR2 SYGVKD. V was clipped by 3 bases and J by 4 bases, with 19 bases between them. This CDR3 contains 17 residues. The TCR comes from a woman younger than 45 in good health and CMV-seronegative. The sequencing input was PBMCs. The rearrangement joins TRBV10-3 to TRBJ2-4; maybe TRBD1 (5 bases). The chain's CDR3 is CAISDEWSHAGKNIQYF. The CDR3 DNA sequence: TGTGCCATCAGTGACGAGTGGAGTCATGCAGGGAAAAACATTCAGTACTTC.